The 12 T cell receptor beta chains below come from one sample, sequenced in a study of blood T cell repertoires in COVID-19. Here immunoSEQ multiplex PCR was the method, and the copy in TCRdb shows in-frame clones only, minus some. Of 140,000 to 150,000 clones in the sample, about four fifths were seen once. The sample was PBMCs or T cells enriched from blood (not recorded which). These receptor sequences come from a woman in her forties or fifties who had been exposed to COVID-19.

This chain uses TRBV7-6 with TRBJ1-1; TRBD1 aligns across 11 bases. CDR3 size: 15 residues. The J segment lost 7 bases and the V segment lost 4 bases, leaving 8 bases of the junction unmatched. Germline V lookup: CDR1 SGHVS, CDR2 FNYEAQ. DNA of the CDR3: TGTGCCAGCAGCTGGGACAGGGGGGCGGTGGGTGAAGCTTTCTTT. As protein: CASSWDRGAVGEAFF. Drawing the rest from reference TRBV7-6 and TRBJ1-1, the complete variable domain is GAGVSQSPRYKVTKRGQDVALRCDPISGHVSLYWYRQALGQGPEFLTYFNYEAQQDKSGLPNDRFSAERPEGSISTLTIQRTEQRDSAMYRCASSWDRGAVGEAFFGQGTRLTVV.

The CDR3 DNA follows: TGCAGCGTCCCGGACAGGGGGATTGAAGCTTTCTTT. This codes for CSVPDRGIEAFF. The V call is TRBV29-1, the J call TRBJ1-1, with 10 bases matching TRBD1. The CDR3 is 12 amino acids. CDR1 is SQVTM and CDR2 is ANQGSEA in the germline V gene. Trimming took 6 bases from V and 7 from J; bases not matched to a gene: 5.

A few counts support this clone. The CDR3: CASSPPGTAGQTQYF. CDR3 nucleotide sequence: TGTGCCAGCTCACCTCCCGGGACAGCGGGCCAAACGCAGTACTTC. This chain connects TRBV18 to TRBJ2-7; TRBD1 is a possible D gene (7 bases). CDR1 is KGHSH and CDR2 is LQKENI in the germline V gene. The CDR3 spans 15 residues. The V gene lost 3 bases and the J gene lost 9 bases, with 21 bases spanning the gap. The whole variable domain, filled in from reference TRBV18 and TRBJ2-7, reads NAGVMQNPRHLVRRRGQEARLRCSPMKGHSHVYWYRQLPEEGLKFMVYLQKENIIDESGMPKERFSAEFPKEGPSILRIQQVVRGDSAAYFCASSPPGTAGQTQYFGPGTRLTVT.

V is TRBV9 and J is TRBJ2-3; D call uncertain. Deletions cut 0 bases from V and 2 bases from J, with 10 bases between. This CDR3 has 15 amino acids. Germline V gene data show CDR1 as SGDLS and CDR2 as YYNGEE. CDR3 sequence: CASSVGTQSTDTQYF. CDR3 nucleotides: TGTGCCAGCAGCGTAGGAACTCAATCCACAGATACGCAGTATTTT.

The J gene is TRBJ2-3, the V gene TRBV7-8, with 15 bases matching TRBD2. The CDR3 consists of 18 residues. The V segment lost 6 bases and the J segment 3 bases; nucleotides outside the gene matches: 10. Germline assignment: CDR1 SGHVS and CDR2 FQNEAQ. In nucleotides, the CDR3 is TGTGCCAGCAGGGGGGTGGGACTAGCGGGAGGACTTACAGATACGCAGTATTTT. It codes for CASRGVGLAGGLTDTQYF.

The chain links TRBV27 to TRBJ2-2; D is unresolved. The CDR3 has 13 amino acids. V lost 3 bases and J 4 bases, leaving 6 bases between the germline ends. The germline CDR1 and CDR2 sequences are MNHEY and SMNVEV (reference sequence). The CDR3 reads CASSFIVTGELFF. CDR3 in DNA: TGTGCCAGCAGTTTCATAGTCACCGGGGAGCTGTTTTTT.

The chain uses TRBV24-1 and TRBJ2-7; D possibly corresponds to TRBD1 (9 bases). The CDR3 covers 16 residues. V shed 2 bases and J shed 5 bases, with 18 bases lying between them. Germline lookup yields CDR1 KGHDR and CDR2 SFDVKD. The CDR3 is CATSDSGGTGSHEQYF. The CDR3 DNA is TGTGCCACCAGTGATTCGGGAGGGACAGGGAGTCACGAGCAGTACTTC.

In DNA, the CDR3 is TGTGCCAGCAGTCGCGACGTGCGGGGCGAGCAGTACTTC. It is translated as CASSRDVRGEQYF. This sequence joins TRBV6-5 and TRBJ2-7; tentatively, D is TRBD2 (6 bases). The CDR3 loop spans 13 amino acids. Trimming removed 5 bases from V and 6 bases from J, with 14 bases in between. CDR1 is MNHEY and CDR2 is SVGAGI in the germline V gene.

The rearrangement links TRBV9 to TRBJ1-6, with D unclear. The germline V gene has CDR1 SGDLS and CDR2 YYNGEE. The CDR3 runs to 15 residues. V lost 0 bases and J lost 6, with 10 bases in between. The CDR3 coding sequence is TGTGCCAGCAGCGTAGGGGAGAGTGGTAATTCACCCCTCCACTTT. Translation gives CASSVGESGNSPLHF.

The gene calls are TRBV18 and TRBJ1-1; D is uncertain. Germline V gives CDR1 KGHSH, CDR2 LQKENI. This CDR3 is 13 amino acids long. V lost 1 base and J lost 0, with 3 bases in between. The DNA for the CDR3 is TGTGCCAGCTCACCACTAGTGAACACTGAAGCTTTCTTT. Amino acids: CASSPLVNTEAFF.

The chain uses TRBV12-3 or TRBV12-4 and TRBJ2-1; the D gene is possibly TRBD1 (5 bases). V shed 0 bases and J shed 7 bases, with 7 bases lying between them. The CDR3 covers 13 residues. The CDR3 coding sequence is TGTGCCAGCAGTTTAGCAGGGGCAAATGAGCAGTTCTTC. Translated: CASSLAGANEQFF.

The rearrangement links TRBV5-1 to TRBJ2-1; 9 bases are a match to TRBD2. Unmatched junction bases numbered 6, after V lost 1 base and J lost 7 bases. Germline V gene data show CDR1 as SGHRS and CDR2 as YFSETQ. The CDR3 runs 15 residues. The CDR3 bases are TGCGCCAGCAGCTTGATTTTGACTAGCGGAAATGAGCAGTTCTTC. It is translated as CASSLILTSGNEQFF. The whole variable domain, remainder taken from reference TRBV5-1 and TRBJ2-1, is KAGVTQTPRYLIKTRGQQVTLSCSPISGHRSVSWYQQTPGQGLQFLFEYFSETQRNKGNFPGRFSGRQFSNSRSEMNVSTLELGDSALYLCASSLILTSGNEQFFGPGTRLTVL.